This is a list of T cell receptor beta chains from one sample in a study of cytomegalovirus exposure and HLA in healthy donors. Sequenced by immunoSEQ multiplex PCR; TCRdb stores in-frame clones only, minus some. Of about 130,000 clones listed, 79% are singletons. Sequenced input: PBMCs. These receptors came from a man between 18 and 29 years old in good health and CMV-seronegative. The CDR3 runs from the conserved cysteine through the conserved F or W. The order of the fields is J gene, V gene, CDR3 protein.

TRBJ1-4	TRBV2	CASTRTETNEKLFF
TRBJ1-1	TRBV9	CASSVQGHVTEAFF
TRBJ1-5	TRBV6-1	CASRPPQGLNQPQHF
TRBJ2-1	TRBV7-2	CASSLVAGAGYNEQFF
TRBJ2-3	TRBV27	CASSLTPRGDTQYF
TRBJ2-2	TRBV5-4	CASSLGDTGELFF
TRBJ2-3	TRBV4-2	CASSPLLAGGMLSSTDTQYF
TRBJ1-2	TRBV28	CASSGTGYGYTF
TRBJ1-4	TRBV2	CASSEALGTATNEKLFF
TRBJ1-1	TRBV27	CASSLGTGDMNTEAFF
TRBJ1-1	TRBV6-5	CASSSDRLTMSTEAFF
TRBJ2-1	TRBV11-2	CASKGLADNEQFF
TRBJ2-3	TRBV27	CASSLFGGVLPDRLADTQYF
TRBJ2-7	TRBV18	CASSPQGIQVSNPYEQYF
TRBJ1-6	TRBV18	CASSRRGDYNSPLHF
TRBJ2-1	TRBV5-1	CASSLTSGSDEQFF
TRBJ2-1	TRBV27	CASSPLMREQFF